This T cell receptor (beta chain) stems from a study of T cells expressing NK-cell markers. Study details: Repertoire data for TCR beta were derived from sorted T cells (CD3+CD56+NKG2C+, CD3+CD56+NKG2C- and CD3+CD56-NKG2C+). Overall study findings and caveats: As a fraction of CD8+ T cells, dominant NKG2C+ clonotypes reached roughly 1.0-7.5% in more than five donors.

Concerning this clonotype itself: The antigen remains undetermined.

UMIs accompanied the 5'RACE template switching by which TCR beta cDNA was made. TCRdb re-called the 5' RACE reads and gives one entry per CDR3 protein, without DNA. The sample data list 550,000 or so distinct CDR3 sequences. The CDR3 is 13 amino acids. Looked up from germline, CDR1 is SQVTM and CDR2 is ANQGSEA. This clonotype was obtained from a man aged 18 to 29 in good health. The V call is TRBV29-1, the J call TRBJ2-5; the TRBD1 assignment by TCRdb is unverifiable without DNA. What was sequenced was blood T cells: a sorted CD56 or NKG2C T cell subset, CD4+ or CD8+ T cells, or bulk PBMC T cells (not recorded which). This CDR3 reads CSVRRPGQETQYF.